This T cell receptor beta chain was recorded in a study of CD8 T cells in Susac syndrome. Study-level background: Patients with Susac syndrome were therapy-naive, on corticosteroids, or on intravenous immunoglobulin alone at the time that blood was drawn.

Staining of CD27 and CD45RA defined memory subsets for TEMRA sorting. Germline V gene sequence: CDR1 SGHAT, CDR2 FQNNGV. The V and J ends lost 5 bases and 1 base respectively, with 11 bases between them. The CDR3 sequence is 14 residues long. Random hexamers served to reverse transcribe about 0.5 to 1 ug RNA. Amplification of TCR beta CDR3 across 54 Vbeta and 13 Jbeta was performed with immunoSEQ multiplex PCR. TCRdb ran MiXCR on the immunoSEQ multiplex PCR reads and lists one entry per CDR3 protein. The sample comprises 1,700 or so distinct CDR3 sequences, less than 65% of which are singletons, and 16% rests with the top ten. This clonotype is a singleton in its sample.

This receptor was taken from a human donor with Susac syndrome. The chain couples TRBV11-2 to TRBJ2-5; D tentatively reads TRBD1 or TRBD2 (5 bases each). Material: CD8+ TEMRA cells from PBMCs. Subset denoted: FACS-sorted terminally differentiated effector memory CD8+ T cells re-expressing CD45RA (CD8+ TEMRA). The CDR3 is CASSGPGTQETQYF. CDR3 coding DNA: TGTGCCAGCAGCGGCCCCGGGACCCAAGAGACCCAGTACTTC.